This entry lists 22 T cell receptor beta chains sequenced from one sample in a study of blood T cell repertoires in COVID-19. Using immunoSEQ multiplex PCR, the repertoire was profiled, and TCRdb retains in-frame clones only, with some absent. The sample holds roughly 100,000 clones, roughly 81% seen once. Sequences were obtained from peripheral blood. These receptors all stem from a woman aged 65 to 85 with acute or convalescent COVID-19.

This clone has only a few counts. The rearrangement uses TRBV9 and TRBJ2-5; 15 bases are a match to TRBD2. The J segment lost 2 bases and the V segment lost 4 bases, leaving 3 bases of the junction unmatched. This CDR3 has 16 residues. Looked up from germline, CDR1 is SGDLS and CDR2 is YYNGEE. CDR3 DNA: TGTGCCAGCAGCCTCGGGACTAGCGGGGGGCAAGAGACCCAGTACTTC. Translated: CASSLGTSGGQETQYF.

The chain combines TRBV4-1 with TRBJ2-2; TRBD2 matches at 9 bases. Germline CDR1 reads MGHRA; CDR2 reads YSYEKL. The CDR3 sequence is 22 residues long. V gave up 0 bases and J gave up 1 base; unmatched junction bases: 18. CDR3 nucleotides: TGCGCCAGCAGCCAAGAACTCATTCCCAGGGTAGCGGGGGCCCTGAACACCGGGGAGCTGTTTTTT. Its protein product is CASSQELIPRVAGALNTGELFF.

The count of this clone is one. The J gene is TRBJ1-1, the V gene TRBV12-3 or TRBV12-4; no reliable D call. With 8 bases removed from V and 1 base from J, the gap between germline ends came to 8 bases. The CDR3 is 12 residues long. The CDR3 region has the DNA TGTGCCAGCGGGCCGGAGAACACTGAAGCTTTCTTT. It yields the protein CASGPENTEAFF.

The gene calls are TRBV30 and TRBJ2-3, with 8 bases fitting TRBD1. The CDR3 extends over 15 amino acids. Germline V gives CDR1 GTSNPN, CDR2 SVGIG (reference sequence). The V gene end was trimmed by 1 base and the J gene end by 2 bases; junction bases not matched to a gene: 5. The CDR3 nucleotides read TGTGCCTGGAGTGCGGGACAGGTAAACACAGATACGCAGTATTTT. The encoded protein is CAWSAGQVNTDTQYF.

The CDR3 region is CASSVANYGVDQPQHF. DNA for the CDR3: TGTGCCAGCAGTGTAGCGAACTACGGGGTGGATCAGCCCCAGCATTTT. The rearrangement links TRBV2 to TRBJ1-5; D gene ambiguous. The V and J ends lost 4 bases and 5 bases respectively, with 18 bases between them. The V gene's germline CDR1 is SNHLY and CDR2 FYNNEI. This CDR3 spans 16 amino acids.

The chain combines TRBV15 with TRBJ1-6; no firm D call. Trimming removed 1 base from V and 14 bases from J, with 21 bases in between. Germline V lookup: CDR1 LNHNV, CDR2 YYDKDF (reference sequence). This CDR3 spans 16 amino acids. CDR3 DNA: TGTGCCACCAGCAGAGGAGTAGAACGCGATTTAAAGACCCTCCACTTT. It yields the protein CATSRGVERDLKTLHF.

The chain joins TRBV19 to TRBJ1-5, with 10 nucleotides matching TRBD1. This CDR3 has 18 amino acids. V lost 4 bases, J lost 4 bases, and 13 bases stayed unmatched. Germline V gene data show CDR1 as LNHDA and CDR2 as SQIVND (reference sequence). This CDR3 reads CASSSILWAGQGNQPQHF. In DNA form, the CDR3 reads TGTGCCAGTAGTAGTATCTTATGGGCGGGACAGGGGAATCAGCCCCAGCATTTT.

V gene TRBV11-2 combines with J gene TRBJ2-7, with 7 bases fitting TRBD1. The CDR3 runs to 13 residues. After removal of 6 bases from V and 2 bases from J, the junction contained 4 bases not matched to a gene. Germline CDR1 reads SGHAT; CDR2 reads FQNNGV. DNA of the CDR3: TGTGCCAGCAGTACGACAGGGACCTACGAGCAGTACTTC. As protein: CASSTTGTYEQYF.

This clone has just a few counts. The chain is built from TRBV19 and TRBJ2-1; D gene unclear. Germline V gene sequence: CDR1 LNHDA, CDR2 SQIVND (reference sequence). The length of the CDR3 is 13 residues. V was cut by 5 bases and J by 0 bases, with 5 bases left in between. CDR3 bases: TGTGCCAGTAGTCCCTCCTCCTACAATGAGCAGTTCTTC. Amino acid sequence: CASSPSSYNEQFF.

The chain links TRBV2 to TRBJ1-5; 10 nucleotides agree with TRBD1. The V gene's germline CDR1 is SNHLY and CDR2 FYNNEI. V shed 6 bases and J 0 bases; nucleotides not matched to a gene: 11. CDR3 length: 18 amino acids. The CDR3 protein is CASRPGQGMGYSNQPQHF. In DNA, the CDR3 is TGTGCCAGCAGACCGGGACAGGGGATGGGTTATAGCAATCAGCCCCAGCATTTT.

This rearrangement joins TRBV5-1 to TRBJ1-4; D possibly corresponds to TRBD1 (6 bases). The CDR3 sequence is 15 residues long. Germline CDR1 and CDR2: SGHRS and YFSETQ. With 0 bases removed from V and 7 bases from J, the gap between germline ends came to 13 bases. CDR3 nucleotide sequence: TGCGCCAGCAGCTTGGACTGGCAGGGGCCTGAAAAACTGTTTTTT. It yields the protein CASSLDWQGPEKLFF.

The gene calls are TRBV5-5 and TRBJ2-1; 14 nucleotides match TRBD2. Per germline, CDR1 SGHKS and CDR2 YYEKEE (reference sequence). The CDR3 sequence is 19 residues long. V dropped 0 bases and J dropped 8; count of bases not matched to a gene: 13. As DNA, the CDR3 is TGTGCCAGCAGCTTGGCACGTGGGACTAGCGGGAGTCGAATAGATGAGCAGTTCTTC. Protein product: CASSLARGTSGSRIDEQFF.

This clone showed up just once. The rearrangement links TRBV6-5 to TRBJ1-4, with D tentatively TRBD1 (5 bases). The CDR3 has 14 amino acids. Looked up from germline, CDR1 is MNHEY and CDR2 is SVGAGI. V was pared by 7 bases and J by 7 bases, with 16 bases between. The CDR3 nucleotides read TGTGCCAGCACCGCGTCAGGGTTCGGTGAAAAACTGTTTTTT. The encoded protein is CASTASGFGEKLFF.

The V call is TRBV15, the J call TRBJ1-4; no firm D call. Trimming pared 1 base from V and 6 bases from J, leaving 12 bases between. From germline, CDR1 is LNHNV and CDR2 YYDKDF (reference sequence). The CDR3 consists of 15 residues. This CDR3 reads CATSRGTASDEKLFF. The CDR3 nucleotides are TGTGCCACCAGCAGAGGAACCGCATCGGATGAAAAACTGTTTTTT.

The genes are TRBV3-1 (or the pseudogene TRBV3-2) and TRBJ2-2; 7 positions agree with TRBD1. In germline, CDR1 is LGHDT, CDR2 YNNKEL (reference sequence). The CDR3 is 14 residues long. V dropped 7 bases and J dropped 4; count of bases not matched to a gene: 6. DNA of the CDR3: TGTGCCAGCACCAGACAGGGAAGCACCGGGGAGCTGTTTTTT. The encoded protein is CASTRQGSTGELFF.

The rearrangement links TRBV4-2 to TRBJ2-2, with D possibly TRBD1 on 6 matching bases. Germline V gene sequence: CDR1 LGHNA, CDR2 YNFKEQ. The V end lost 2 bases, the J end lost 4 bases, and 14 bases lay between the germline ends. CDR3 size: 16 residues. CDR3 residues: CASSQSRGGVTGELFF. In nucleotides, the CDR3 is TGTGCCAGCAGCCAATCCAGGGGTGGGGTCACCGGGGAGCTGTTTTTT.

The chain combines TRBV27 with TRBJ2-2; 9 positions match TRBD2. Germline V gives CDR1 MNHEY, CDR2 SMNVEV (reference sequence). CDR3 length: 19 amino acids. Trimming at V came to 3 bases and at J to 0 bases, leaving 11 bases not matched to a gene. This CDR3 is CASSFRLAGRIPNTGELFF. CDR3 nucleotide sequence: TGTGCCAGCAGTTTCAGGCTAGCGGGGAGGATCCCGAACACCGGGGAGCTGTTTTTT.

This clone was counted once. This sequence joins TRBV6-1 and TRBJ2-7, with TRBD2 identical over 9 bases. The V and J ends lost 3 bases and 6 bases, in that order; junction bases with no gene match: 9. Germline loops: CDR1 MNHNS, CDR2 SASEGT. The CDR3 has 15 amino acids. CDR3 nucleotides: TGTGCCAGCAGTGACGCCGGTAGCGGGGGACGCGAGCAGTACTTC. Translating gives CASSDAGSGGREQYF.

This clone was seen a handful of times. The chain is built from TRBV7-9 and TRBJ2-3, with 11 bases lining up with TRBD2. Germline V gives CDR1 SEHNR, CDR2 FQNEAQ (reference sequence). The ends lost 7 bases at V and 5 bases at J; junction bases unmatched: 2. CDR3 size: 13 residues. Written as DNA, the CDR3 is TGTGCCAGCATCGGACTAGCGGGAGATACGCAGTATTTT. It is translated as CASIGLAGDTQYF.

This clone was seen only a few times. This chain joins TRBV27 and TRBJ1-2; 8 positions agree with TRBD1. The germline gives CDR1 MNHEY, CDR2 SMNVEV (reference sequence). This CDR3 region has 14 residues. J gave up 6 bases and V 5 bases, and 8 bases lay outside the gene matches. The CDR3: CASSRGAGGDGYTF. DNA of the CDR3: TGTGCCAGCAGTCGGGGCGCAGGGGGCGATGGCTACACCTTC.

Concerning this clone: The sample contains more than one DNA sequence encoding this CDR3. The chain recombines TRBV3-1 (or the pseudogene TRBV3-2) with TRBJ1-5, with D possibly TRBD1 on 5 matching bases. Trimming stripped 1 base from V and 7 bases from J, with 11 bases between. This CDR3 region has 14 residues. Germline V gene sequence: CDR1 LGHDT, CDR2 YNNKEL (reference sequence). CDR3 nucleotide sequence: TGTGCCAGCAGCCAAGGTAGGGGTGGACAGCCCCAGCATTTT. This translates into CASSQGRGGQPQHF.

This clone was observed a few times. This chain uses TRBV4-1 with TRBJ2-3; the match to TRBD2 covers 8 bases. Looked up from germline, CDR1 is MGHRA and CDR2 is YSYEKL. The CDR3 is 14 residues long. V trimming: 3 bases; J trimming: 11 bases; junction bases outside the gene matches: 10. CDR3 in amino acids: CASSQAGGRIRQYF. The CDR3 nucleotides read TGCGCCAGCAGCCAGGCGGGAGGAAGAATAAGGCAGTATTTT.